A single sample is the source of the 25 T cell receptor beta chains below, sequenced in a study of T cell changes during pregnancy in multiple sclerosis. Clones were read by immunoSEQ multiplex PCR, and TCRdb kept only the in-frame ones, dropping some. Among about 13,000 clones listed, roughly 88% were seen once. Sequences were derived from CD8+ T cells from peripheral blood mononuclear cells, sampled after pregnancy. These receptors were taken from a female donor in good health, enrolled as a control in a pregnancy study.

The count of this clone is one. The chain combines TRBV5-6 with TRBJ2-1, with 7 bases matching TRBD1. Germline-derived CDR1 and CDR2 are SGHDT and YYEEEE. There are 16 residues in the CDR3. Trimming at V came to 4 bases and at J to 0 bases, leaving 7 bases not matched to a gene. CDR3 sequence reads: CASSLGGPSSYNEQFF. CDR3 nucleotides: TGTGCCAGCAGCCTAGGGGGCCCTAGCTCCTACAATGAGCAGTTCTTC.

The J gene is TRBJ1-2, the V gene TRBV7-8; D is uncertain. The ends were cut back, 1 base at V and 2 bases at J, with 5 bases in the middle. Germline-derived CDR1 and CDR2 are SGHVS and FQNEAQ. The CDR3 is 13 amino acids. The DNA of the CDR3 is TGTGCCAGCAGCTTAGAACGGAACTATGGCTACACCTTC. This encodes CASSLERNYGYTF. Complete variable domain (other parts from reference TRBV7-8 and TRBJ1-2): GAGVSQSPRYKVAKRGQDVALRCDPISGHVSLFWYQQALGQGPEFLTYFQNEAQLDKSGLPSDRFFAERPEGSVSTLKIQRTQQEDSAVYLCASSLERNYGYTFGSGTRLTVV.

This sequence joins TRBV19 and TRBJ1-5; TRBD1 agrees at 9 bases. The germline V gene encodes CDR1 LNHDA and CDR2 SQIVND (reference sequence). V lost 10 bases to trimming and J lost 2 bases; unmatched junction nucleotides: 6. The CDR3 runs 14 residues. CDR3 DNA sequence: TGTGCCAACCTGGACAGGGGAGGCAATCAGCCCCAGCATTTT. It codes for CANLDRGGNQPQHF. The full variable domain, its missing parts supplied by reference TRBV19 and TRBJ1-5, is DGGITQSPKYLFRKEGQNVTLSCEQNLNHDAMYWYRQDPGQGLRLIYYSQIVNDFQKGDIAEGYSVSREKKESFPLTVTSAQKNPTAFYLCANLDRGGNQPQHFGDGTRLSIL.

This clone was counted between two and nine times. J is TRBJ1-1 and V is TRBV6-4; 12 bases fit TRBD1. The CDR3 has 14 amino acids. V lost 2 bases, J lost 9 bases, and 4 bases stayed unmatched. Germline-derived CDR1 and CDR2 are MRHNA and SNTAGT. The CDR3 region is CASSDGTGGGQAFF. Written as DNA, the CDR3 is TGTGCCAGCAGTGACGGGACAGGGGGCGGGCAAGCTTTCTTT.

The CDR3 DNA is TGTGCCAGCAGGCCCGGTGAAGCTTTCTTT. This codes for CASRPGEAFF. V and J are TRBV21-1 and TRBJ1-1. TRBV21-1 represents a pseudogene. This CDR3 has 10 amino acids.

Here the CDR3 DNA reads TGTGCCAGCAGTGACTCTGGGACAGGGGGTGGCTACACCTTC. This codes for CASSDSGTGGGYTF. The chain couples TRBV6-4 to TRBJ1-2, with 11 bases aligning to TRBD1. CDR1 MRHNA and CDR2 SNTAGT come from the germline V gene. V lost 0 bases and J lost 7; bases outside the gene matches: 1. The CDR3 has 14 amino acids.

The rearrangement uses TRBV5-5 and TRBJ1-1, with 8 bases that match TRBD1. CDR3 length: 14 amino acids. With 5 bases clipped from V and 5 bases from J, the junction kept 8 bases outside the gene matches. Germline lookup yields CDR1 SGHKS and CDR2 YYEKEE (reference sequence). CDR3 loop: CASRPGGSNTEAFF. The DNA of the CDR3 is TGTGCCAGCAGGCCAGGGGGCTCTAATACTGAAGCTTTCTTT.

V usage is TRBV4-1 and J usage is TRBJ2-7; TRBD2 matches at 7 bases. The CDR3 loop spans 15 amino acids. V dropped 4 bases and J dropped 3; count of bases not matched to a gene: 9. Germline CDR1 MGHRA, CDR2 YSYEKL. CDR3 DNA: TGCGCCAGCAGCCGACTAGCAGTTCCTAACTACGAGCAGTACTTC. This translates into CASSRLAVPNYEQYF.

V and J are TRBV5-6 and TRBJ2-1, with TRBD2 as a possible D gene (7 bases). CDR3 size: 16 residues. CDR1 and CDR2 from the germline V gene are SGHDT and YYEEEE. Trimming cost V 0 bases and J 3 bases, with 13 bases left between them. The CDR3 region has the DNA TGTGCCAGCAGCTTGGAAGGGGGGGTAATCTACAATGAGCAGTTCTTC. This translates into CASSLEGGVIYNEQFF. Full variable domain (outside the CDR3, taken from reference TRBV5-6 and TRBJ2-1): DAGVTQSPTHLIKTRGQQVTLRCSPKSGHDTVSWYQQALGQGPQFIFQYYEEEERQRGNFPDRFSGHQFPNYSSELNVNALLLGDSALYLCASSLEGGVIYNEQFFGPGTRLTVL.

The chain has TRBV27 and TRBJ2-3; 12 nucleotides match TRBD2. Germline CDR1 MNHEY, CDR2 SMNVEV (reference sequence). There are 16 residues in the CDR3. V was clipped by 7 bases and J by 5 bases; unmatched bases: 10. The CDR3, as DNA: TGTGCCAGCACCACCGATCCGGGACTAGCGGGAGATACGCAGTATTTT. Encoded protein: CASTTDPGLAGDTQYF.

This clone was observed a single time. This chain joins TRBV28 and TRBJ1-6; 10 bases match TRBD1. The CDR3 extends over 15 amino acids. V gave up 6 bases and J gave up 7 bases; unmatched junction bases: 6. The germline V gene has CDR1 MDHEN and CDR2 SYDVKM. The CDR3 DNA is TGTGCCAGCAGCCCCGGGACAGGGGACAATTCACCCCTCCACTTT. This codes for CASSPGTGDNSPLHF.

This sequence joins TRBV6-4 and TRBJ2-3, with 10 bases that match TRBD2. The germline CDR1 and CDR2 sequences are MRHNA and SNTAGT. Unmatched junction bases numbered 3, after V lost 2 bases and J lost 1 base. The CDR3 covers 16 residues. As DNA, the CDR3 is TGTGCCAGCAGTGACGGCAGCGGGGGGGGCACAGATACGCAGTATTTT. Its translation is CASSDGSGGGTDTQYF.

The rearrangement joins TRBV6-1 to TRBJ2-3; TRBD2 matches at 12 bases. V was pared by 6 bases and J by 4 bases, with 5 bases of the junction left unmatched. This CDR3 spans 15 amino acids. Germline-derived CDR1 and CDR2 are MNHNS and SASEGT. The CDR3 nucleotides are TGTGCCAGCAGCCCTAGCGGGGGGGGCTCAGATACGCAGTATTTT. Its protein product is CASSPSGGGSDTQYF.

The gene calls are TRBV28 and TRBJ2-4; 10 nucleotides match TRBD1. V was pared by 5 bases and J by 8 bases, with 9 bases of the junction left unmatched. Germline CDR1 reads MDHEN; CDR2 reads SYDVKM. This CDR3 is 15 amino acids long. CDR3 sequence: CASSPFRTGGHIQYF. CDR3 coding DNA: TGTGCCAGCAGTCCTTTCCGGACAGGGGGGCACATTCAGTACTTC.

The CDR3 bases are TGTGCCAGCAGTATGACTAGCGGTACAGAGAGTGAGCAGTTCTTC. Protein: CASSMTSGTESEQFF. V and J are TRBV5-4 and TRBJ2-1, with 9 bases fitting TRBD2. The CDR3 spans 15 residues. CDR1 SGHNT and CDR2 YYREEE come from the germline V gene (reference sequence). Trimming cost V 5 bases and J 9 bases; bases outside gene matches: 12. Based on the CDR3 plus reference TRBV5-4 and TRBJ2-1, the full variable domain is ETGVTQSPTHLIKTRGQQVTLRCSSQSGHNTVSWYQQALGQGPQFIFQYYREEENGRGNFPPRFSGLQFPNYSSELNVNALELDDSALYLCASSMTSGTESEQFFGPGTRLTVL.

The rearrangement uses TRBV4-3 and TRBJ2-3; 7 bases match TRBD1. Germline values: CDR1 LGHNA, CDR2 YSLEER. The V segment lost 1 base and the J segment 2 bases; nucleotides outside the gene matches: 12. CDR3 length: 18 amino acids. The CDR3 sequence: CASSQGLTGIQPTDTQYF. CDR3 bases: TGCGCCAGCAGCCAAGGACTGACAGGGATTCAGCCCACAGATACGCAGTATTTT.

The chain couples TRBV13 to TRBJ2-1; tentative D call: TRBD2 (5 bases). The CDR3 sequence is 16 residues long. The V gene lost 1 base and the J gene lost 5 bases, with 15 bases spanning the gap. Germline V gene lookup returns CDR1 PRHDT and CDR2 FYEKMQ (reference sequence). CDR3 sequence: CASSLVPGFPNNEQFF. The CDR3 DNA sequence: TGTGCCAGCAGCTTAGTTCCGGGATTTCCTAACAATGAGCAGTTCTTC.

This clone was seen just once. Written as DNA, the CDR3 is TGTGCCAGCGGGACAGGGGGCGAGCAGTACTTC. Amino acids: CASGTGGEQYF. V and J are TRBV11-2 and TRBJ2-7, with 11 nucleotides matching TRBD1. The germline V gene has CDR1 SGHAT and CDR2 FQNNGV. With V trimmed by 8 bases and J by 6 bases, 0 bases remained unmatched. The CDR3 sequence is 11 residues long.

The V and J genes are TRBV12-5 and TRBJ2-1, with 10 bases that match TRBD2. The germline V gene encodes CDR1 LGHNT and CDR2 FRNRAP. The ends lost 1 base at V and 3 bases at J; junction bases unmatched: 15. This CDR3 comprises 20 residues. The CDR3 DNA follows: TGTGCTAGTGGTTTGGGTGGAGGGAGCTCTAGCGGGAGTCTCTACAATGAGCAGTTCTTC. Residues: CASGLGGGSSSGSLYNEQFF.

The chain uses TRBV28 and TRBJ1-1; a possible D gene is TRBD1 (5 bases). V lost 2 bases to trimming and J lost 4 bases, with 11 bases between them. Germline V gene data show CDR1 as MDHEN and CDR2 as SYDVKM. The CDR3 spans 14 residues. CDR3 residues: CASSLQGGGTEAFF. CDR3 nucleotide sequence: TGTGCCAGCAGTTTACAGGGCGGCGGCACTGAAGCTTTCTTT.

Only a few counts were recorded for this clone. V and J are TRBV6-4 and TRBJ2-2; no firm D call. V gave up 4 bases and J gave up 1 base, with 4 bases separating them. There are 13 residues in the CDR3. Germline V gene data show CDR1 as MRHNA and CDR2 as SNTAGT. CDR3: CASSAGNTGELFF. The DNA of the CDR3 is TGTGCCAGCAGTGCAGGGAACACCGGGGAGCTGTTTTTT.

This sequence joins TRBV7-9 and TRBJ2-4; 7 nucleotides line up with TRBD2. This CDR3 has 18 residues. CDR1 SEHNR and CDR2 FQNEAQ come from the germline V gene (reference sequence). Unmatched junction bases numbered 14, after V lost 1 base and J lost 5 bases. This CDR3 reads CASSLGPLGGRGQNIQYF. The CDR3 DNA reads TGTGCCAGCAGCTTAGGGCCTCTGGGCGGGAGAGGTCAAAACATTCAGTACTTC.

The chain recombines TRBV27 with TRBJ1-1; D gene uncertain. This CDR3 comprises 12 residues. Trimming removed 5 bases from V and 6 bases from J, with 10 bases in between. In germline, CDR1 is MNHEY, CDR2 SMNVEV (reference sequence). This chain's CDR3 is CASSLPGAEAFF. The CDR3 region has the DNA TGTGCCAGCAGTCTCCCCGGGGCTGAAGCTTTCTTT.

The chain links TRBV7-6 to TRBJ2-3, with a tentative D call TRBD2 (6 bases). V was trimmed by 4 bases and J by 6 bases, leaving 14 bases between them. The CDR3 length is 14 residues. Germline CDR1 SGHVS, CDR2 FNYEAQ. This CDR3 is CASSSSAGLDTQYF. For the CDR3, the DNA is TGTGCCAGCAGCTCGTCAGCGGGTCTCGATACGCAGTATTTT.

Only a few counts were recorded for this clone. The chain combines TRBV6-1 with TRBJ2-7; 9 nucleotides match TRBD1. Germline V gene sequence: CDR1 MNHNS, CDR2 SASEGT. Germline trimming cut 11 bases from V and 5 bases from J; bases unmatched to any gene: 7. The CDR3 runs 12 residues. The CDR3 protein is CAGGTGFNEQYF. CDR3 sequence (DNA): TGTGCCGGAGGGACAGGGTTCAACGAGCAGTACTTC.